Following are 28 T cell receptor beta chains from one sample sequenced in a study of tumor and adjacent non-tumor tissue in lung cancer. The library came from three nested PCR rounds adapted from ARM-PCR protocols. TCRdb re-derived calls from the multiplex PCR reads in MiXCR, one entry per CDR3 protein. The sample lists fewer than 85,000 distinct CDR3 sequences, around four fifths seen once, with 12% in the top ten. RNA was extracted from bulk tissue without any cell sorting. The sequenced sample consisted of lung tumor tissue. These receptors were collected from a woman aged 45-65 years with non-small cell lung cancer.

As to this clonotype: The conserved phenylalanine or tryptophan normally closing the CDR3 is absent here, so this likely arose from a read error. The chain combines TRBV29-1 with TRBJ1-1; maybe TRBD1 (6 bases). The length of the CDR3 is 14 residues. CDR1 is SQVTM and CDR2 is ANQGSEA in the germline V gene. The CDR3 sequence: CSVGGGRDNTVAFL. DNA for the CDR3: TGCAGCGTTGGGGGGGGACGGGACAACACTGTAGCTTTCCTT.

Only one count was recorded for this clonotype. The chain has TRBV29-1 and TRBJ1-3; a weak D match, TRBD1 (5 bases). V shed 2 bases and J shed 3 bases, with 17 bases lying between them. This CDR3 contains 16 residues. Germline values: CDR1 SQVTM, CDR2 ANQGSEA. The CDR3 reads CSVECPGRDDGNTIYF. The CDR3 nucleotides are TGCAGCGTTGAATGCCCAGGCAGGGACGATGGAAACACCATATATTTT.

The V and J genes are TRBV6-1 and TRBJ2-3, with 9 bases aligning to TRBD1. Germline CDR1 MNHNS, CDR2 SASEGT. CDR3 length: 16 amino acids. After removal of 9 bases from V and 4 bases from J, the junction contained 14 bases not matched to a gene. Here the CDR3 DNA reads TGTGCCAGTAGTTTAGCTCCGGGACAGGGATCAGATACGCAGTATTTT. Translated: CASSLAPGQGSDTQYF.

The chain uses TRBV10-3 and TRBJ2-7; D is possibly TRBD1 (7 bases). Germline V CDR1 and CDR2: ENHRY, SYGVKD. This CDR3 spans 15 amino acids. V was shortened by 11 bases and J by 9 bases, with 29 bases between the two germline ends. CDR3 amino acids: CAVGGARQGGSGQYF. CDR3 in DNA: TGTGCCGTCGGCGGAGCGAGACAGGGAGGTTCCGGGCAGTACTTC.

The V and J genes are TRBV24-1 and TRBJ2-1; D is perhaps TRBD2 (5 bases). Looked up from germline, CDR1 is KGHDR and CDR2 is SFDVKD. This CDR3 is built from 13 residues. This CDR3 is CTIQRINLNEQFF. The CDR3 DNA reads as TGTACCATCCAGCGGATCAACCTCAATGAGCAGTTCTTC.

This clonotype has ten or more counts. The rearrangement links TRBV28 to TRBJ2-1; the match to TRBD2 covers 7 bases. This CDR3 is built from 16 residues. Per germline, CDR1 MDHEN and CDR2 SYDVKM. V was pared by 2 bases and J by 9 bases, with 13 bases of the junction left unmatched. In nucleotides, the CDR3 is TGTGCCAGCAGTTTAGTGATGGGAGGGCTTAGAAGTGAGCAGTTCTTC. Translated, it gives CASSLVMGGLRSEQFF.

Concerning this clonotype: This CDR3 fails to terminate in the conserved phenylalanine or tryptophan, so it likely reflects a read error. The chain employs TRBV28 and TRBJ2-7; no clear D gene. Germline lookup yields CDR1 MDHEN and CDR2 SYDVKM. The V end lost 2 bases, the J end lost 2 bases, and 10 bases lay between the germline ends. The CDR3 length is 14 residues. The DNA of the CDR3 is TGTGCCAGCAGTTTAAGCAAATTAGCCTACGAGCAGTACATC. It is translated as CASSLSKLAYEQYI.

Concerning this clonotype: A junction end diverges from the germline sequence, so it may reflect a read error. The genes are TRBV11-2 and TRBJ1-1; D is perhaps TRBD1 (5 bases). Germline CDR1 SGHAT, CDR2 FQNNGV. This CDR3 has 15 residues. CDR3 coding DNA: TGTGTCGGCAGGCCCTGGGGGGGGAAGAACACTGAAGCTTTCTTC. The encoded protein is CVGRPWGGKNTEAFF.

This clonotype was observed many times. CDR3 sequence: CASSLGDRDTEAFF. The CDR3, as DNA: TGTGCCAGCAGCTTGGGGGACAGGGACACTGAAGCTTTCTTT. The chain has TRBV7-9 and TRBJ1-1, with 9 bases identical to TRBD1. This CDR3 region has 14 residues. Germline V lookup: CDR1 SEHNR, CDR2 FQNEAQ (reference sequence). After removal of 3 bases from V and 3 bases from J, the junction contained 2 bases not matched to a gene. Full variable domain (missing parts from reference TRBV7-9 and TRBJ1-1): DTGVSQNPRHKITKRGQNVTFRCDPISEHNRLYWYRQTLGQGPEFLTYFQNEAQLEKSRLLSDRFSAERPKGSFSTLEIQRTEQGDSAMYLCASSLGDRDTEAFFGQGTRLTVV.

Worth noting for this clonotype: This may be a read error, as it is one base from a much larger clone. The chain employs TRBV20-1 and TRBJ2-7; perhaps TRBD2 as D (5 bases). Germline V gene sequence: CDR1 DFQATT, CDR2 SNEGSKA (reference sequence). This CDR3 spans 12 amino acids. The CDR3 region is CSAKRDFYAQYF. The DNA for the CDR3 is TGCAGTGCTAAGAGGGATTTCTACGCGCAGTACTTC.

A single count supports this clonotype. Written as DNA, the CDR3 is TGTGCCTGCAGCCCATGGGACAGCAATCAGCCCCAGCATTTT. It specifies CACSPWDSNQPQHF. This chain uses TRBV21-1 with TRBJ1-5; the table's D call TRBD1 went unverified against the DNA. TRBV21-1 is a pseudogene. CDR3 length: 14 residues.

Comments on this clonotype: The junction shows a germline mismatch at one end, possibly a read error. This sequence joins TRBV4-1 and TRBJ1-2; D is ambiguous. The CDR3 consists of 16 residues. The germline V gene has CDR1 MGHRA and CDR2 YSYEKL. CDR3 DNA sequence: TGCGCCAGCAGACAAGCTCCAGGACCGGCCAACTATGGCTACACCTTC. Translated, it gives CASRQAPGPANYGYTF.

The gene calls are TRBV6-1 and TRBJ2-1; TRBD2 might be the D (5 bases). The CDR3 is 16 amino acids. Between the trimmed V and J ends, which lost 7 bases and 9 bases, there was a span of 25 bases. Germline V gene sequence: CDR1 MNHNS, CDR2 SASEGT. CDR3 nucleotides: TGTGCCAGCACCCCATTACTCGGGATGGGTTCGAGTGAGCAGTTCTTC. As protein: CASTPLLGMGSSEQFF.

For this clonotype: One junction end does not reproduce the germline sequence, and a read error may be involved. V is TRBV4-1 and J is TRBJ2-5; D might be TRBD1 (5 bases). Germline V gene data show CDR1 as MGHRA and CDR2 as YSYEKL. The CDR3 is made up of 15 amino acids. CDR3 in amino acids: CASSQVQGTQETQYF. The CDR3 nucleotides read TGCGCCAGCAGTCAAGTGCAGGGCACACAAGAGACCCAGTATTTC.

As for this clonotype: A much bigger clone sits one base away, suggesting this may be a read error. The chain links TRBV28 to TRBJ2-3; possibly TRBD1 or TRBD2 for D (5 bases each). Trimming left V 6 bases short and J 3 bases short, with 10 bases between. CDR1 and CDR2 from the germline V gene are MDHEN and SYDVKM. This CDR3 has 13 amino acids. This CDR3 is CASRLGRTDTQYF. In nucleotides, the CDR3 is TGTGCCAGCAGGTTGGGACGGACAGATACGCAGTATTTT.

As concerns this clonotype: At one end the junction does not follow the germline gene, possibly because of a read error. The chain has TRBV7-8 and TRBJ2-3; a possible D gene is TRBD2 (5 bases). This CDR3 spans 16 amino acids. Germline V gene lookup returns CDR1 SGHVS and CDR2 FQNEAQ. The CDR3 coding sequence is TGTGCCGGCAGCTTAGCGCTAGGTAGGGTAACAGATACGCAGTATTTT. Amino acid sequence: CAGSLALGRVTDTQYF.

Concerning this clonotype: Here the CDR3 omits its conserved ending phenylalanine or tryptophan, so a read error is the likely source. The V and J genes are TRBV6-6 and TRBJ2-3; D is perhaps TRBD1 (6 bases). The germline CDR1 and CDR2 sequences are MNHNY and SVGAGI (reference sequence). The CDR3 covers 14 residues. With 9 bases removed from V and 5 bases from J, the gap between germline ends came to 18 bases. The CDR3 sequence: CARSAQGHRDTQYL. In DNA form, the CDR3 reads TGTGCCAGGAGTGCCCAGGGGCACAGAGATACGCAGTATCTT.

A few counts support this clonotype. The chain has TRBV11-2 and TRBJ2-7; possibly TRBD1 or TRBD2 for D (5 bases each). The CDR3 loop spans 15 amino acids. Trimming removed 6 bases at V and 2 bases at J, with 17 bases between. In germline, CDR1 is SGHAT, CDR2 FQNNGV. CDR3 amino acids: CASSTGMGRTYEQYF. CDR3 DNA: TGTGCCAGCAGTACCGGGATGGGGCGCACCTACGAGCAGTACTTC.

As concerns this clonotype: The junction and the germline gene differ at one end; a read error may be behind it. The J gene is TRBJ2-1, the V gene TRBV12-3 or TRBV12-4, with D possibly TRBD2 on 6 matching bases. CDR3 length: 11 residues. CDR3: CASSMRDEQLF. The CDR3 DNA reads as TGTGCCAGCAGTATGCGGGATGAGCAGCTCTTC.

The rearrangement uses TRBV7-9 and TRBJ1-4, with TRBD1 identical over 7 bases. Trimming at V came to 4 bases and at J to 3 bases, leaving 2 bases not matched to a gene. CDR3 length: 14 amino acids. Germline values: CDR1 SEHNR, CDR2 FQNEAQ (reference sequence). The CDR3 here is CASSSGQANEKLFF. The CDR3 nucleotides read TGTGCCAGCAGCTCCGGACAGGCTAATGAAAAACTGTTTTTT. The full variable domain, with the rest looked up from reference TRBV7-9 and TRBJ1-4, is DTGVSQNPRHKITKRGQNVTFRCDPISEHNRLYWYRQTLGQGPEFLTYFQNEAQLEKSRLLSDRFSAERPKGSFSTLEIQRTEQGDSAMYLCASSSGQANEKLFFGSGTQLSVL.

Worth noting for this clonotype: The CDR3 carries no conserved terminal phenylalanine or tryptophan, so it likely arises from a read error. The chain links TRBV20-1 to TRBJ2-2; 11 bases map to TRBD2. The V gene's germline CDR1 is DFQATT and CDR2 SNEGSKA (reference sequence). CDR3 length equals 16 residues. The CDR3 DNA reads TGCAATGCTCTGGATTTACTAGCGGGAGACACCGGGGAGCTGTTTTCT. This codes for CNALDLLAGDTGELFS.

As for this clonotype: This likely comes from a read error, as the CDR3 has no conserved phenylalanine or tryptophan at its end. This sequence joins TRBV4-1 and TRBJ2-1; no definite D call. Per the germline V gene, CDR1 is MGHRA and CDR2 is YSYEKL. CDR3 size: 16 residues. As DNA, the CDR3 is TGTGCCAGCAGCCAAGATCCTTGTAGCTCCTACAATGAGCAGTTCTTA. Encoded protein: CASSQDPCSSYNEQFL.

Details on this clonotype: With a much larger clone just one base away, this may be a read error. V and J are TRBV20-1 and TRBJ1-1; D unclear. The CDR3 contains 12 residues. CDR1 DFQATT and CDR2 SNEGSKA come from the germline V gene (reference sequence). The V end was cut by 2 bases, the J end by 3 bases, with 7 bases between. This chain's CDR3 is CSARTWDTEAFF. The CDR3 coding sequence is TGCAGTGCTAGAACATGGGACACTGAAGCTTTCTTT.

Regarding this clonotype: The junction departs from germline at one end; a sequencing error may be responsible. The chain joins TRBV7-8 to TRBJ2-3, with 8 nucleotides matching TRBD2. Germline CDR1 reads SGHVS; CDR2 reads FQNEAQ. The CDR3 length is 16 residues. In DNA form, the CDR3 reads TGTGCCAGCAGCTTAGTAGGCGGGAGGTCCACAGATACACAGTATTTT. Its protein product is CASSLVGGRSTDTQYF.

About this clonotype itself: As the CDR3 is not closed by the conserved phenylalanine or tryptophan, this likely results from a read error. The chain joins TRBV4-2 to TRBJ2-7; D not certain. The V end lost 1 base, the J end lost 5 bases, and 9 bases lay between the germline ends. Germline V lookup: CDR1 LGHNA, CDR2 YNFKEQ. The CDR3 is 13 residues long. The CDR3 region is CASSQGDTNEQYL. As DNA, the CDR3 is TGTGCCAGCAGCCAAGGTGATACCAACGAGCAGTACTTA.

At least ten counts were recorded for this clonotype. The chain has TRBV7-2 and TRBJ2-7; 14 bases align to TRBD2. Germline CDR1 reads SGHTA; CDR2 reads FQGNSA. V was clipped by 5 bases and J by 5 bases; unmatched bases: 5. The CDR3 has 15 residues. CDR3 loop: CASSVGLAGAHEQYF. The CDR3 nucleotides are TGTGCCAGCAGCGTGGGACTAGCGGGAGCCCACGAGCAGTACTTC.

In this sample, this clonotype turned up a few times. V is TRBV29-1 and J is TRBJ2-2, with a tentative D call TRBD1 (5 bases). The CDR3 totals 14 residues. With 6 bases removed from V and 8 bases from J, the gap between germline ends came to 19 bases. Germline V lookup: CDR1 SQVTM, CDR2 ANQGSEA. The CDR3 DNA is TGCAGCGTCCCCTGGGGCCACCTAACAGGGGAGCTGTTTTTT. This encodes CSVPWGHLTGELFF.

Turning to this clonotype: One junction end does not reproduce the germline sequence, and a read error may be involved. The chain's CDR3 is CRVGQGDQPRHF. The DNA of the CDR3 is TGCCGCGTGGGGCAGGGAGATCAGCCCCGACATTTT. V usage is TRBV29-1 and J usage is TRBJ1-5, with TRBD1 as a possible D gene (5 bases). The CDR3 runs 12 residues. Per germline, CDR1 SQVTM and CDR2 ANQGSEA.